Shown below are 22 T cell receptor beta chains from a single sample sequenced in a study of T cell repertoires in cytomegalovirus infection. TCRdb reprocessed the reads via MiXCR and lists one record per CDR3 protein. In the table there are about 150,000 distinct CDR3 sequences, 23% of which are singletons. Sample: PBMCs. The receptors here all came from a human donor in good health (CMV status not recorded). Some clones in this sample may be carry-over from other donors' samples.

The chain couples TRBV28 to TRBJ1-6; no reliable D call. The germline CDR1 and CDR2 sequences are MDHEN and SYDVKM. The CDR3 contains 14 residues. V was pared by 1 base and J by 10 bases, with 11 bases between. CDR3 in amino acids: CASSLLGLGSPLHF. As DNA, the CDR3 is TGTGCCAGCAGTTTATTAGGTCTAGGCTCACCCCTCCACTTT.

The chain uses TRBV7-6 and TRBJ1-3; a weak D match, TRBD1 (5 bases). The germline CDR1 and CDR2 sequences are SGHVS and FNYEAQ. The ends were cut back, 2 bases at V and 3 bases at J, with 8 bases in the middle. The CDR3 contains 14 residues. Here the CDR3 reads CASSLRDFGNTIYF. The CDR3 DNA is TGTGCCAGCAGCTTAAGGGACTTTGGAAACACCATATATTTT. The variable domain in full, completed from reference TRBV7-6 and TRBJ1-3, reads GAGVSQSPRYKVTKRGQDVALRCDPISGHVSLYWYRQALGQGPEFLTYFNYEAQQDKSGLPNDRFSAERPEGSISTLTIQRTEQRDSAMYRCASSLRDFGNTIYFGEGSWLTVV.

V is TRBV27 and J is TRBJ2-1; 7 nucleotides align to TRBD2. With 0 bases clipped from V and 3 bases from J, the junction kept 5 bases outside the gene matches. CDR1 MNHEY and CDR2 SMNVEV come from the germline V gene (reference sequence). This CDR3 spans 16 amino acids. The CDR3 loop is CASSLSVTSLYNEQFF. CDR3 DNA: TGTGCCAGCAGTTTATCTGTGACTAGCCTCTACAATGAGCAGTTCTTC.

CDR3 coding DNA: TGTGCCAGTAGTCTTGTTGGACAAACGAACACTGAAGCTTTCTTT. Translation: CASSLVGQTNTEAFF. The rearrangement links TRBV19 to TRBJ1-1; D possibly corresponds to TRBD1 (5 bases). The CDR3 spans 15 residues. Trimming took 5 bases from V and 1 from J, leaving 14 bases between them. Germline V lookup: CDR1 LNHDA, CDR2 SQIVND (reference sequence).

This chain links TRBV30 with TRBJ2-7; a possible D gene is TRBD1 (5 bases). Germline V gives CDR1 GTSNPN, CDR2 SVGIG (reference sequence). This CDR3 region has 13 residues. V was cut by 2 bases and J by 3 bases, with 11 bases left in between. The CDR3 sequence is CAWSRQGNYEQYF. The CDR3 DNA follows: TGTGCCTGGAGTCGTCAGGGTAACTACGAGCAGTACTTC.

This clonotype has only a few counts. The chain has TRBV10-3 and TRBJ2-5; 9 nucleotides line up with TRBD2. Unmatched junction bases numbered 5, after V lost 2 bases and J lost 1 base. The CDR3 is 16 amino acids. CDR1 is ENHRY, CDR2 SYGVKD, per germline. The CDR3 DNA reads TGTGCCATCAGTGAGAGCGGGGGGAAGTCCCAAGAGACCCAGTACTTC. As protein: CAISESGGKSQETQYF.

At least ten counts were recorded for this clonotype. This chain connects TRBV6-1 to TRBJ1-5, with D tentatively TRBD1 (6 bases). The germline CDR1 and CDR2 sequences are MNHNS and SASEGT. The V and J ends lost 3 bases and 3 bases respectively, with 12 bases between them. This CDR3 has 15 amino acids. CDR3 DNA sequence: TGTGCCAGCAGTGACAACAGGGCCCCCAATCAGCCCCAGCATTTT. It is translated as CASSDNRAPNQPQHF.

The gene calls are TRBV2 and TRBJ2-1; D may be TRBD2 (6 bases). V dropped 0 bases and J dropped 7 bases, with 10 bases sitting between them. This CDR3 spans 14 amino acids. The V gene's germline CDR1 is SNHLY and CDR2 FYNNEI. Here the CDR3 reads CASSEAGLGNEQFF. The CDR3 bases are TGTGCCAGCAGTGAAGCGGGACTTGGGAATGAGCAGTTCTTC.

This clonotype was detected ten times or more. The chain uses TRBV30 and TRBJ2-1, with D uncertain. The CDR3 runs 13 residues. Trimming left V 1 base short and J 7 bases short, with 11 bases between. CDR1 is GTSNPN, CDR2 SVGIG, per germline (reference sequence). CDR3 protein: CAWSDVGWNEQFF. The CDR3 bases are TGTGCCTGGAGTGATGTAGGGTGGAATGAGCAGTTCTTC.

This clonotype was seen only a few times. The V gene is TRBV4-3, the J gene TRBJ1-5; D call uncertain. V was shortened by 1 base and J by 5 bases, with 9 bases between the two germline ends. Germline V gives CDR1 LGHNA, CDR2 YSLEER. The CDR3 is made up of 14 amino acids. The CDR3 protein is CASSQGGGDQPQHF. The CDR3, as DNA: TGCGCCAGCAGCCAAGGCGGTGGGGATCAGCCCCAGCATTTT.

This clonotype was seen ten or more times. This chain uses TRBV28 with TRBJ2-3; TRBD2 aligns across 7 bases. Trimming at V came to 7 bases and at J to 1 base, leaving 5 bases not matched to a gene. Germline CDR1 MDHEN, CDR2 SYDVKM. This CDR3 has 14 residues. The CDR3 reads CASTLAGGTDTQYF. CDR3 DNA: TGTGCCAGCACTCTGGCGGGGGGCACAGATACGCAGTATTTT.

This clonotype was detected many times. The chain employs TRBV7-2 and TRBJ2-5; tentatively, D is TRBD2 (6 bases). CDR3 size: 14 residues. Germline CDR1 SGHTA, CDR2 FQGNSA. The V gene lost 6 bases and the J gene lost 2 bases, with 13 bases spanning the gap. The CDR3, as DNA: TGTGCCAGCAGTCGCGGAGGGGCTCAAGAGACCCAGTACTTC. This translates into CASSRGGAQETQYF.

This rearrangement joins TRBV11-2 to TRBJ2-1, with 14 nucleotides matching TRBD2. CDR1 and CDR2 (germline): SGHAT, FQNNGV. This CDR3 spans 19 amino acids. V dropped 4 bases and J dropped 0; count of bases not matched to a gene: 8. The CDR3 is CASSSSGTSGSRSYNEQFF. The CDR3 nucleotides are TGTGCCAGCAGCTCGTCAGGGACTAGCGGGAGTCGCTCCTACAATGAGCAGTTCTTC.

J is TRBJ1-2 and V is TRBV4-1; D is perhaps TRBD1 (5 bases). The V end lost 4 bases, the J end lost 1 base, and 13 bases lay between the germline ends. Germline V CDR1 and CDR2: MGHRA, YSYEKL. This CDR3 is built from 15 residues. This CDR3 reads CASSPPGQGNYGYTF. The CDR3 DNA is TGCGCCAGCAGCCCGCCAGGGCAGGGTAACTATGGCTACACCTTC.

There are a few counts of this clonotype. The genes are TRBV28 and TRBJ1-2; D is unresolved. Germline V lookup: CDR1 MDHEN, CDR2 SYDVKM. V gave up 1 base and J gave up 1 base, with 4 bases separating them. The length of the CDR3 is 13 residues. CDR3 residues: CASSLYDNYGYTF. The CDR3 DNA sequence: TGTGCCAGCAGTTTATACGATAACTATGGCTACACCTTC.

In its sample, this clonotype was seen many times. The genes are TRBV7-2 and TRBJ2-7; TRBD2 aligns across 11 bases. CDR1 is SGHTA and CDR2 is FQGNSA in the germline V gene. The CDR3 loop spans 15 amino acids. V gave up 5 bases and J gave up 5 bases; unmatched junction bases: 8. The CDR3 loop is CASSITSGSWDEQYF. DNA of the CDR3: TGTGCCAGCAGCATCACTAGCGGGAGTTGGGACGAGCAGTACTTC.

On this clonotype: Being one base from a much bigger clone, this may be a read error. V is TRBV12-3 or TRBV12-4 and J is TRBJ1-1, with D uncertain. The V end was cut by 2 bases, the J end by 7 bases, with 11 bases between. The length of the CDR3 is 13 residues. CDR3: CASSLSGADEAFF. CDR3 in DNA: TGTGCCAGCAGTTTATCAGGTGCAGATGAAGCTTTCTTT.

V and J are TRBV7-4 and TRBJ2-7; no definite D call. The germline CDR1 and CDR2 sequences are SGHVT and SQSDAQ. The CDR3 totals 15 residues. V was trimmed by 1 base and J by 3 bases, leaving 13 bases between them. CDR3 loop: CASSLGRVADYEQYF. The CDR3 DNA follows: TGTGCCAGCAGCTTAGGTCGGGTAGCAGACTACGAGCAGTACTTC. The full variable domain, rest sourced from reference TRBV7-4 and TRBJ2-7, is GAGVSQSPRYKVAKRGRDVALRCDSISGHVTLYWYRQTLGQGSEVLTYSQSDAQRDKSGRPSGRFSAERPERSVSTLKIQRTEQGDSAVYLCASSLGRVADYEQYFGPGTRLTVT.

This clonotype was seen a few times. J is TRBJ2-1 and V is TRBV4-2; 11 positions match TRBD2. The V segment lost 4 bases and the J segment 3 bases; nucleotides outside the gene matches: 2. CDR1 LGHNA and CDR2 YNFKEQ come from the germline V gene. The CDR3 has 15 residues. The CDR3: CASSPTSGNYNEQFF. The CDR3, as DNA: TGTGCCAGCAGCCCGACTAGCGGGAACTACAATGAGCAGTTCTTC.

This clonotype was seen a handful of times. The chain recombines TRBV10-3 with TRBJ2-7; D ambiguous. V was shortened by 0 bases and J by 3 bases, with 15 bases between the two germline ends. This CDR3 spans 16 amino acids. Germline CDR1 is ENHRY and CDR2 is SYGVKD. For the CDR3, the DNA is TGTGCCATCAGTGAGTCAGGCCCCCGACCCGGCTACGAGCAGTACTTC. It translates to CAISESGPRPGYEQYF.

The V gene is TRBV7-2, the J gene TRBJ1-1, with D possibly matching TRBD1 (5 bases). The CDR3 length is 13 residues. Between the trimmed V and J ends, which lost 6 bases and 0 bases, there was a span of 8 bases. Germline V gives CDR1 SGHTA, CDR2 FQGNSA. The CDR3 here is CASRGGLNTEAFF. For the CDR3, the DNA is TGTGCCAGCAGGGGGGGATTGAACACTGAAGCTTTCTTT.

This rearrangement joins TRBV20-1 to TRBJ2-1; TRBD1 agrees at 7 bases. The trim removed 0 bases at V and 1 base at J, leaving 6 bases unmatched. The length of the CDR3 is 16 residues. The germline V gene encodes CDR1 DFQATT and CDR2 SNEGSKA (reference sequence). Here the CDR3 reads CSARDDRAGSYNEQFF. The DNA of the CDR3 is TGCAGTGCTAGAGATGACAGGGCCGGGTCCTACAATGAGCAGTTCTTC.